This T cell receptor beta chain stems from a study of graft-versus-host responses after intestinal transplantation. Turning to the study itself: Recipients had transplants, and these were multivisceral, liver-intestinal, or isolated intestinal. Once they had received anti-thymocyte globulin induction, all recipients took tacrolimus and steroids for about three years.

The CDR3 has 14 residues. Germline CDR1 reads LNHDA; CDR2 reads SQIVND (reference sequence). V lost 6 bases, J lost 2 bases, and 14 bases lay in between. Measured with immunoSEQ multiplex PCR; TCRdb has only the in-frame clones, and not every one. This table holds roughly 800 clones, 85% found once. As regards this clone: What it binds is unknown.

Graft samples were processed, releasing intraepithelial and lamina propria lymphocytes. Study-wide results and limits: GvH clone levels peaked in circulation, and this peak was associated with early post-transplant HvG declines. Clonal ratios of graft-versus-host to host-versus-graft in allografts were high for patients exhibiting graft-donor T cell macrochimerism.

The chain employs TRBV19 and TRBJ2-7, with a possible D match to TRBD2 (6 bases). This sequence originates from a human patient who received an intestinal transplant, so some T cells may come from the graft donor. The sample consisted of ileum tissue, taken 22 days after intestinal transplant. For the CDR3, the DNA is TGTGCCAGTAGCCCAGGGCGGGGACCCTACGAGCAGTACTTC. Residues: CASSPGRGPYEQYF.